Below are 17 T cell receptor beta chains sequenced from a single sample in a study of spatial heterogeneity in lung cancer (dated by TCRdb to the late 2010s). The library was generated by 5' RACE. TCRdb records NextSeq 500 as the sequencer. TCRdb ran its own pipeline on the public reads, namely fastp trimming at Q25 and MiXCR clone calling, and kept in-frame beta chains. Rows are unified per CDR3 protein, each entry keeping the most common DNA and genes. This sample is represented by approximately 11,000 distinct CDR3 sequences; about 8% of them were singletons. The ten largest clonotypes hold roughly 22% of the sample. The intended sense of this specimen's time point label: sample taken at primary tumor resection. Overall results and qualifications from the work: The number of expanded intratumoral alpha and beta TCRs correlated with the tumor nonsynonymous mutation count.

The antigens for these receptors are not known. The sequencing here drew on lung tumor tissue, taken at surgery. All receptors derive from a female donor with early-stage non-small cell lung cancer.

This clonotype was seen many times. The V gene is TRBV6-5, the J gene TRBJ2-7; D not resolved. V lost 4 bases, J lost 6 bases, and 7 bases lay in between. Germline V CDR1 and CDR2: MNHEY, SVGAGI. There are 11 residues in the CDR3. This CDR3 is CASSLQFEQYF. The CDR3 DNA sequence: TGTGCCAGCAGTTTACAATTCGAGCAGTACTTC.

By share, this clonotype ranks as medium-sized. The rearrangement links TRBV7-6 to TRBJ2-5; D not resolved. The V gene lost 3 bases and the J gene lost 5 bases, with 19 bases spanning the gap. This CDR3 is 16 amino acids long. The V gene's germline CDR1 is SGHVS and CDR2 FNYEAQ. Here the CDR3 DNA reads TGTGCCAGCAGCTTTGCAGACTCTTTTCGGGCGGAGACCCAGTACTTC. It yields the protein CASSFADSFRAETQYF.

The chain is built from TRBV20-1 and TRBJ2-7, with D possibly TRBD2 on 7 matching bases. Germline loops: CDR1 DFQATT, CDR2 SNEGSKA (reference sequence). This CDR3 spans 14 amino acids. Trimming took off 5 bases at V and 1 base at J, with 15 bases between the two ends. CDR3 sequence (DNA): TGCAGTGCTTCGTCGGGGGGCCAATCCTACGAGCAGTACTTC. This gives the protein CSASSGGQSYEQYF.

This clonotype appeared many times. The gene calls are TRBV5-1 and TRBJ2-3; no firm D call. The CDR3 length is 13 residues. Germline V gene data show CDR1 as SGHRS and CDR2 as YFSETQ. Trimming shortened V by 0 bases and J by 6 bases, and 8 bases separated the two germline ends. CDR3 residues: CASSLGSADTQYF. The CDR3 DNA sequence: TGCGCCAGCAGCTTGGGGAGTGCGGATACGCAGTATTTT.

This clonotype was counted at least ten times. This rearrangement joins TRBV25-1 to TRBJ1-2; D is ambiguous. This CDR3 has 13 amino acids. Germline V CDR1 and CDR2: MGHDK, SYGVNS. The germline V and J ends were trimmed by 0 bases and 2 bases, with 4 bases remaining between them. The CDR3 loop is CASSEYGNYGYTF. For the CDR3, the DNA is TGTGCCAGCAGTGAATATGGAAACTATGGCTACACCTTC.

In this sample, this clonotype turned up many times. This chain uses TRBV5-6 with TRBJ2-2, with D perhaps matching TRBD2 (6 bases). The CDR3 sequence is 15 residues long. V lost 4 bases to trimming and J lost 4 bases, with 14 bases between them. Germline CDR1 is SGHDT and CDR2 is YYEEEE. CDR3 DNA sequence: TGTGCCAGCAGCCCCGCCGGACTATTCACCGGGGAGCTGTTTTTT. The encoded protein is CASSPAGLFTGELFF. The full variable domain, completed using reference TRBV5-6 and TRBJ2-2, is DAGVTQSPTHLIKTRGQQVTLRCSPKSGHDTVSWYQQALGQGPQFIFQYYEEEERQRGNFPDRFSGHQFPNYSSELNVNALLLGDSALYLCASSPAGLFTGELFFGEGSRLTVL.

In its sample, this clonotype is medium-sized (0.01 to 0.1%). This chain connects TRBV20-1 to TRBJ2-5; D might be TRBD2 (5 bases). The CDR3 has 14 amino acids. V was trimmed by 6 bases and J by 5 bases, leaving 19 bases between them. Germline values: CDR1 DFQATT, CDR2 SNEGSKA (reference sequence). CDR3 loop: CSATRAGRGETQYF. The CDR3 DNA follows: TGCAGTGCCACACGAGCCGGGCGAGGGGAGACCCAGTACTTC.

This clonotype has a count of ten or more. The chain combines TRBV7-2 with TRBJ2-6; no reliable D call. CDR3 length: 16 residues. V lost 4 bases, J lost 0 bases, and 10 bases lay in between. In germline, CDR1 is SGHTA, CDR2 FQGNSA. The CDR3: CASSSDVSSGANVLTF. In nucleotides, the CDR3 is TGTGCCAGCAGCTCGGACGTGAGCTCTGGGGCCAACGTCCTGACTTTC.

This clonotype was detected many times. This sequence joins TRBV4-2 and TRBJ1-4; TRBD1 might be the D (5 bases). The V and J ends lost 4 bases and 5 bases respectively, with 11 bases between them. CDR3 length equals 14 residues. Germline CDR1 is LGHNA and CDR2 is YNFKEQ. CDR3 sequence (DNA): TGTGCCAGCAGCCCCGTCAGGGCCAATGAAAAACTGTTTTTT. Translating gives CASSPVRANEKLFF.

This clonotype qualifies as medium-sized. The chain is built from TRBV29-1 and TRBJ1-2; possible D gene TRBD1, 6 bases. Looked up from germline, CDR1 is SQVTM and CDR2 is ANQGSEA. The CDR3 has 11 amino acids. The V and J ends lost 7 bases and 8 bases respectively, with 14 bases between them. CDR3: CSAEQGSGYTF. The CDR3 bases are TGCAGCGCCGAACAGGGAAGCGGCTACACCTTC.

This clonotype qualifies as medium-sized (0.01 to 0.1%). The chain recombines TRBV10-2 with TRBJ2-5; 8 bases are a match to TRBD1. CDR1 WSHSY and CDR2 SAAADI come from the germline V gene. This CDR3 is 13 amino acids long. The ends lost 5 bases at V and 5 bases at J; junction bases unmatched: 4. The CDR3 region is CASSPGGRETQYF. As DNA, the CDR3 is TGCGCCAGCAGTCCAGGGGGCCGGGAGACCCAGTACTTC.

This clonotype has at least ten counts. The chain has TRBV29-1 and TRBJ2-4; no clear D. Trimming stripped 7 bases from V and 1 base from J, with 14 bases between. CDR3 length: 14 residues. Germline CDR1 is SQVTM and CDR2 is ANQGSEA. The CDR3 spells CSARVSAAKNIQYF. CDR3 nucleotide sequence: TGCAGCGCTAGGGTCTCGGCCGCCAAAAACATTCAGTACTTC. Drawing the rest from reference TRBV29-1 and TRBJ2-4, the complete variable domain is SAVISQKPSRDICQRGTSLTIQCQVDSQVTMMFWYRQQPGQSLTLIATANQGSEATYESGFVIDKFPISRPNLTFSTLTVSNMSPEDSSIYLCSARVSAAKNIQYFGAGTRLSVL.

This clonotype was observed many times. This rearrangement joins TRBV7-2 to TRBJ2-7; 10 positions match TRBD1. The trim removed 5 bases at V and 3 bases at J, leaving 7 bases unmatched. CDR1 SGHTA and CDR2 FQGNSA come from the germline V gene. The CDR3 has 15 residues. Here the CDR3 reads CASSRIGDRGYEQYF. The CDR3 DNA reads TGTGCCAGCAGCCGAATTGGGGACAGGGGCTACGAGCAGTACTTC.

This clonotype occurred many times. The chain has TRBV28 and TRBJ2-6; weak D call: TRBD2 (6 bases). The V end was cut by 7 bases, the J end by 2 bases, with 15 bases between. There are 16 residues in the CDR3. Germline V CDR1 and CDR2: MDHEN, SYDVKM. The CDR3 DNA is TGTGCCAGCACTCCTCCCGGGACTGCTGGGGCCAACGTCCTGACTTTC. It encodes CASTPPGTAGANVLTF.

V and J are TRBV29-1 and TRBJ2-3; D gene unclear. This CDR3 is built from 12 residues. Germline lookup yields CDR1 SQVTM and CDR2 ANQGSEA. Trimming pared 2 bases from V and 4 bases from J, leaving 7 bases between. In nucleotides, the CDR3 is TGCAGCGTTGAAAATGGGCCAGATACGCAGTATTTT. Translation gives CSVENGPDTQYF.

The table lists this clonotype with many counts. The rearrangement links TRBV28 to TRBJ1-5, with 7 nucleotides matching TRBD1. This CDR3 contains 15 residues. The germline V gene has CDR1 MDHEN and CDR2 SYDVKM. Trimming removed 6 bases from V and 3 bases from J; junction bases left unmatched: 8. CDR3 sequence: CASSSPGQTNQPQHF. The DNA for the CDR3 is TGTGCCAGCAGCTCACCGGGACAGACCAATCAGCCCCAGCATTTT.

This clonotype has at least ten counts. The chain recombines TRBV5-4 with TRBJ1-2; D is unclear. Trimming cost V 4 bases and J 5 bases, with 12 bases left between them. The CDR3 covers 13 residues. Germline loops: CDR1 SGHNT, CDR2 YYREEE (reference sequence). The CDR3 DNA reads TGTGCCAGCAGCCCCCCAGGCTCTTATGGCTACACCTTC. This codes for CASSPPGSYGYTF.